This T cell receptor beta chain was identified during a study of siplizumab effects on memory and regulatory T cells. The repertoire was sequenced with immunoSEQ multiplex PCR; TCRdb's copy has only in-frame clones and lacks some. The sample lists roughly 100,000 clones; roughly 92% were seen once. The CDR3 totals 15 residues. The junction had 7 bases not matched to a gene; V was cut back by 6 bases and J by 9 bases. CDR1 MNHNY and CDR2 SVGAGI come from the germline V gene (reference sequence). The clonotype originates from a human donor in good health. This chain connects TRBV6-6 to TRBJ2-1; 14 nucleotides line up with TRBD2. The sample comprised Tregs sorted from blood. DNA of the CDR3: TGTGCCAGCAGCTTGACTAGCGGGAGGGCCGGTGAGCAGTTCTTC. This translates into CASSLTSGRAGEQFF.